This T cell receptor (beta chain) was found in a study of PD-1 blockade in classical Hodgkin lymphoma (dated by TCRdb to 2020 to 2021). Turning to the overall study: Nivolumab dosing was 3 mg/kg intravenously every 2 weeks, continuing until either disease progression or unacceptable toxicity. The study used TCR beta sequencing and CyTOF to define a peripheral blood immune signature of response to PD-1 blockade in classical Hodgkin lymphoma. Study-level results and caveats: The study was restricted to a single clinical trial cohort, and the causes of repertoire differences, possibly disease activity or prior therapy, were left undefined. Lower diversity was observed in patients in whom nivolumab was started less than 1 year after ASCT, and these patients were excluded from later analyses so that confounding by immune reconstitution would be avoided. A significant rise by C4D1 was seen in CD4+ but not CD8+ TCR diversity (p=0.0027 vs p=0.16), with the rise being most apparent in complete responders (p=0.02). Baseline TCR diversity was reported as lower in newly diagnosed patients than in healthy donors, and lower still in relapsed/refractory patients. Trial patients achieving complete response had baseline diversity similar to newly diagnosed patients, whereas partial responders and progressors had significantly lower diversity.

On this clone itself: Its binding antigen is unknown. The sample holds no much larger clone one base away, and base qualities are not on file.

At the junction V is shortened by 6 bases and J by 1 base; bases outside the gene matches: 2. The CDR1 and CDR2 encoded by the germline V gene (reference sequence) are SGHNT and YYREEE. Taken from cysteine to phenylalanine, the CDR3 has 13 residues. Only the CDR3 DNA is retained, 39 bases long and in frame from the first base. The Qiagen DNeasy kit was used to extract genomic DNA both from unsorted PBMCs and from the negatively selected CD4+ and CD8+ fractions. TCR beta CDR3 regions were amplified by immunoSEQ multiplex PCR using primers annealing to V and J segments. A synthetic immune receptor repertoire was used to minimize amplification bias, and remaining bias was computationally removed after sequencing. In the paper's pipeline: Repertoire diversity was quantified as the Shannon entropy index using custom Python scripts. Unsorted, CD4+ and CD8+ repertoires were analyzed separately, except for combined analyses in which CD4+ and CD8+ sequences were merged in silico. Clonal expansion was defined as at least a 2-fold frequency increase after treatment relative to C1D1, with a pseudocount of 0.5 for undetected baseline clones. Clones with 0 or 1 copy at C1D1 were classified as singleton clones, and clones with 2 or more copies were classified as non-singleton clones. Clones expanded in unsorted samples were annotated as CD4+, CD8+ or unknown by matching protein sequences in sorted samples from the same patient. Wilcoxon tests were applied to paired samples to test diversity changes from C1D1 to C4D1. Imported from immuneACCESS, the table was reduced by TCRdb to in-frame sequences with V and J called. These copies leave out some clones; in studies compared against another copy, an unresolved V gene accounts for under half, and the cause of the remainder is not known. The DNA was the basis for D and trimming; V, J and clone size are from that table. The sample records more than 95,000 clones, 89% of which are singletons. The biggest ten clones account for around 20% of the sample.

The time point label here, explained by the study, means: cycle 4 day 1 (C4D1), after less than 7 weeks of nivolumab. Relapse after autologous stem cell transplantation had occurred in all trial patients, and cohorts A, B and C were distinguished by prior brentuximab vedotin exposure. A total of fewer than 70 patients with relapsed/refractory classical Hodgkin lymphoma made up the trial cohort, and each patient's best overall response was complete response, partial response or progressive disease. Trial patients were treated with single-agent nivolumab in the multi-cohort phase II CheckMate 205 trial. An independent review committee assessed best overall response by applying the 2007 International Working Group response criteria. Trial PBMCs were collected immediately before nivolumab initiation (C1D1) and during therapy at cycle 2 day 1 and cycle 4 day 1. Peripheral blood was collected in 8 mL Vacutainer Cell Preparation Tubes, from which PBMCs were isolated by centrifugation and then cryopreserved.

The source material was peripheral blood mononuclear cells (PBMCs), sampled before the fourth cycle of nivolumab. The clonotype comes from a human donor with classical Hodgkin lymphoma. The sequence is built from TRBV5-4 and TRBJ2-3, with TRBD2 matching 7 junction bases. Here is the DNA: TGTGCCAGCAAGCGGGATGGCACAGATACGCAGTATTTT. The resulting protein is CASKRDGTDTQYF.